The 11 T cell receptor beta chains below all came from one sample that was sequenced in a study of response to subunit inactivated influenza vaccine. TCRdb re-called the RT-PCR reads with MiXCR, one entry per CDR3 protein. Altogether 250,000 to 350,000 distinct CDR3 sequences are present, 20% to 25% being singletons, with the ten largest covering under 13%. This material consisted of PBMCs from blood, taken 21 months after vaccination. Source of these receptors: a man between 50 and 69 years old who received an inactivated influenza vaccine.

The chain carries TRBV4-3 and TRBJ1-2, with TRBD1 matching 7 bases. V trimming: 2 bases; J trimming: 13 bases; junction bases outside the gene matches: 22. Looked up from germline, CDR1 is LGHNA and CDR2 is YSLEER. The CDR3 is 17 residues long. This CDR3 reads CASSQTRQGRQGDLTTF. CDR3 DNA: TGCGCCAGCAGCCAAACTCGACAGGGTCGACAGGGTGACCTAACCACCTTC.

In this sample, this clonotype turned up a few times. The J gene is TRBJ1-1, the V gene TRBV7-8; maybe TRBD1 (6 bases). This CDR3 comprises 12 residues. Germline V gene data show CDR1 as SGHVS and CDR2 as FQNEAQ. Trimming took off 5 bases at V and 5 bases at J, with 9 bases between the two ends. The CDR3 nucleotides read TGTGCCAGCAGCCATGGACAGACTGAAGCTTTCTTT. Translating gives CASSHGQTEAFF.

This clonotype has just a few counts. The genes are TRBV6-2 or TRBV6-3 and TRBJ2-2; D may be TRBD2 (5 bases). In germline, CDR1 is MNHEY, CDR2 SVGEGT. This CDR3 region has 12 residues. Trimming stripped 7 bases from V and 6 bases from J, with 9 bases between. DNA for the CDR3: TGTGCCAGCAAGGCGGGTCCCGGGGAGCTGTTTTTT. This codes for CASKAGPGELFF.

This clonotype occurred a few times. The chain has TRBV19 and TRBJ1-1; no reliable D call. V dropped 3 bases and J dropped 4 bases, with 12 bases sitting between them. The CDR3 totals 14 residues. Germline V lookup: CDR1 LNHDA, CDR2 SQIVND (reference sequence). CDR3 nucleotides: TGTGCCAGTAGTATTCGGCAATTTGGCACTGAAGCTTTCTTT. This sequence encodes CASSIRQFGTEAFF. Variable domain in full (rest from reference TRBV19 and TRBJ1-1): DGGITQSPKYLFRKEGQNVTLSCEQNLNHDAMYWYRQDPGQGLRLIYYSQIVNDFQKGDIAEGYSVSREKKESFPLTVTSAQKNPTAFYLCASSIRQFGTEAFFGQGTRLTVV.

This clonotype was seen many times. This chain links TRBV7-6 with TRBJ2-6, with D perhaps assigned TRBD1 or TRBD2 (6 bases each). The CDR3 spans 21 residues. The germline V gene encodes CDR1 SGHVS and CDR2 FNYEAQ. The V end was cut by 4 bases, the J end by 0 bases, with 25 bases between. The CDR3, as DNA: TGTGCCAGCAGCTCCTTGCCCGAGACAGGACTACTTATCTCTGGGGCCAACGTCCTGACTTTC. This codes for CASSSLPETGLLISGANVLTF.

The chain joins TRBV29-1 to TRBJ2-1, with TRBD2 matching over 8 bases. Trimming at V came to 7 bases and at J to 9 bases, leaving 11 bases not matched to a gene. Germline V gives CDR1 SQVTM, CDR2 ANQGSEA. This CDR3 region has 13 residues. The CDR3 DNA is TGCAGCGGGGGTGGCGGGAGGATTAGTGAGCAGTTCTTC. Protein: CSGGGGRISEQFF.

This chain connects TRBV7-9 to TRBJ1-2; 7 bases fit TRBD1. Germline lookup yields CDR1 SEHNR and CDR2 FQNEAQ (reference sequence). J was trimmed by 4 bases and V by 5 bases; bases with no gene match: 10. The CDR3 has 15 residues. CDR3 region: CASSIGQASIYGYTF. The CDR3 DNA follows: TGTGCCAGCAGCATCGGACAGGCGTCAATCTATGGCTACACCTTC.

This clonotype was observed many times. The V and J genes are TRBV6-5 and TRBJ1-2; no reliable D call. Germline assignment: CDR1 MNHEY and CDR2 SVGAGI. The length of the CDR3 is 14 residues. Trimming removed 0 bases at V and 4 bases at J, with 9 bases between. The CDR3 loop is CASSYSTSLYGYTF. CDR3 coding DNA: TGTGCCAGCAGTTACTCGACGAGCCTCTATGGCTACACCTTC.

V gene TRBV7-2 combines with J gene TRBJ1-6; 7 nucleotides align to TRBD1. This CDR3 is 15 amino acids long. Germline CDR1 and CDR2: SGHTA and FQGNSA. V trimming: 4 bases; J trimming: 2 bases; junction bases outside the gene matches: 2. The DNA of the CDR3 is TGTGCCAGCAGCTCCGGGACAGCCTATAATTCACCCCTCCACTTT. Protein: CASSSGTAYNSPLHF.

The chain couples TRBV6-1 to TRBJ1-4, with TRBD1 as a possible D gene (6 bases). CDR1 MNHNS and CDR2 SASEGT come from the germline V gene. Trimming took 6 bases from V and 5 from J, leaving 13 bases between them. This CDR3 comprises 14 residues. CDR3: CASRTPGQNEKLFF. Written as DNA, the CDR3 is TGTGCCAGCAGAACTCCGGGACAAAATGAAAAACTGTTTTTT.

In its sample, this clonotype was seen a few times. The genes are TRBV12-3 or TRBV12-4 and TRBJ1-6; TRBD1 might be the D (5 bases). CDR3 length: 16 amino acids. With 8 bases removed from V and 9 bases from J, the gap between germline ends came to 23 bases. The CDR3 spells CASVSSAGTSPSPLHF. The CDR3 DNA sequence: TGTGCCAGCGTCTCGTCCGCCGGGACTTCCCCTTCACCCCTCCACTTT.